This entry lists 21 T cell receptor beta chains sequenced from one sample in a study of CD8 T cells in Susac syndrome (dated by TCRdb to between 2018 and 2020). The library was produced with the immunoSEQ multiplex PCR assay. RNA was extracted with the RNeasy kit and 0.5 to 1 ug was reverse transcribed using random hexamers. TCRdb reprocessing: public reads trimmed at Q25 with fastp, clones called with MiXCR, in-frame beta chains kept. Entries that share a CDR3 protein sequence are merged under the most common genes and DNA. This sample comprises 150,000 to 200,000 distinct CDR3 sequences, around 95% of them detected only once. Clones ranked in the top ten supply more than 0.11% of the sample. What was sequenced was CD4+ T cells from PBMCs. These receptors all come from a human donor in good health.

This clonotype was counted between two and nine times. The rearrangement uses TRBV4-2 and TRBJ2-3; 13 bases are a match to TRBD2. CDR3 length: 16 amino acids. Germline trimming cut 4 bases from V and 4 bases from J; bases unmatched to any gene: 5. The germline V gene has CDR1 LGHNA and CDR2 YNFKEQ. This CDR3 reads CASSRGLAGAPDTQYF. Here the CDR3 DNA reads TGTGCCAGCAGCCGCGGACTAGCGGGGGCACCAGATACGCAGTATTTT.

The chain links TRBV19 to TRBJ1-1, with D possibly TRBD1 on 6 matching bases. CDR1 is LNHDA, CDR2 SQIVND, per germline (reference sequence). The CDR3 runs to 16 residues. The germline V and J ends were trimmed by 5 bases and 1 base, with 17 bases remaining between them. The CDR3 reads CASSSYSTGPNTEAFF. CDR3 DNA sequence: TGTGCCAGTAGTTCATACTCGACAGGACCGAACACTGAAGCTTTCTTT.

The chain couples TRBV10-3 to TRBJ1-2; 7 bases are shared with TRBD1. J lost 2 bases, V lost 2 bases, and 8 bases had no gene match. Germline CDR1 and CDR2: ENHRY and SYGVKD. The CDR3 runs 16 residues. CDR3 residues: CAISEGGQGGNYGYTF. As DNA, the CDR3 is TGTGCCATCAGTGAGGGTGGCCAGGGGGGCAACTATGGCTACACCTTC.

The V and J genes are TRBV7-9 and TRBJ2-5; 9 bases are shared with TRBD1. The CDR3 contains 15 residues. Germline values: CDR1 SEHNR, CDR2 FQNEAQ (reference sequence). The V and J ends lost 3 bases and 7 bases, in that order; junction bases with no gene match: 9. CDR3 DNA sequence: TGTGCCAGCAGCTTGCGGGGGACAGGGCCGGCGACCCAGTACTTC. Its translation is CASSLRGTGPATQYF. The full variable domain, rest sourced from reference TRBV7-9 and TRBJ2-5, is DTGVSQNPRHKITKRGQNVTFRCDPISEHNRLYWYRQTLGQGPEFLTYFQNEAQLEKSRLLSDRFSAERPKGSFSTLEIQRTEQGDSAMYLCASSLRGTGPATQYFGPGTRLLVL.

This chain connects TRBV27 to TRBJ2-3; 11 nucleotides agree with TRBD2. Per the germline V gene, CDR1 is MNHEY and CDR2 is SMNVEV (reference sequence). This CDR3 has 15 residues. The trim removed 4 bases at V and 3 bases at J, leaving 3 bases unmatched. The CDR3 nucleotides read TGTGCCAGCAGTTGGGGACTAGCGGAAACAGATACGCAGTATTTT. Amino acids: CASSWGLAETDTQYF.

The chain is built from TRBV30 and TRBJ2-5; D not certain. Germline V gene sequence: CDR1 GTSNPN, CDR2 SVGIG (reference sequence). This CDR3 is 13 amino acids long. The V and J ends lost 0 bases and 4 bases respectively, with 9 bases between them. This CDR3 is CAWSVTARETQYF. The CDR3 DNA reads TGTGCCTGGAGTGTAACAGCTAGAGAGACCCAGTACTTC.

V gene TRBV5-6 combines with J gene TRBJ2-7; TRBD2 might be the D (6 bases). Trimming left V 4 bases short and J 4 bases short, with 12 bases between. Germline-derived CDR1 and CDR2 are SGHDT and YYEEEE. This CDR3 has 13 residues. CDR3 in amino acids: CASSLGLIYEQYF. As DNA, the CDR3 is TGTGCCAGCAGCCTGGGACTGATATACGAGCAGTACTTC. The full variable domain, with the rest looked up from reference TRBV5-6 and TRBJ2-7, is DAGVTQSPTHLIKTRGQQVTLRCSPKSGHDTVSWYQQALGQGPQFIFQYYEEEERQRGNFPDRFSGHQFPNYSSELNVNALLLGDSALYLCASSLGLIYEQYFGPGTRLTVT.

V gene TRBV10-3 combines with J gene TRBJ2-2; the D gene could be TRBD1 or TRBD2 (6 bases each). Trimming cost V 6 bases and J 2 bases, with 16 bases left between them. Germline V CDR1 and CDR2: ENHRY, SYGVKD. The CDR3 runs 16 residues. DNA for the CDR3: TGTGCCATCAGAGACGTGGAGGGGGTTAACACCGGGGAGCTGTTTTTT. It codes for CAIRDVEGVNTGELFF.

The CDR3 DNA reads as TGTGCCAGCAGTTTGAGGGGGGACTACGAGCAGTACTTC. Its translation: CASSLRGDYEQYF. The chain employs TRBV12-3 or TRBV12-4 and TRBJ2-7, with D perhaps given as TRBD1 or TRBD2 (6 bases each). Trimming removed 3 bases at V and 3 bases at J, with 9 bases between. This CDR3 is built from 13 residues.

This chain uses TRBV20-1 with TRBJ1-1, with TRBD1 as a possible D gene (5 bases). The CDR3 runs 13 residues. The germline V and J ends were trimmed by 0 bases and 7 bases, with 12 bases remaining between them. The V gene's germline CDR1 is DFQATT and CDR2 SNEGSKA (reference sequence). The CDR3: CSARDSTVNEAFF. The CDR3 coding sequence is TGCAGTGCTAGAGATTCGACAGTTAATGAAGCTTTCTTT.

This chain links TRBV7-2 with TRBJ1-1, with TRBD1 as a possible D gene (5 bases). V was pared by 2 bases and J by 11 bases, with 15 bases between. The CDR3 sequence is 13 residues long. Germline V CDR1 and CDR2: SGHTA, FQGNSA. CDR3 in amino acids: CASSLMWGGGAFF. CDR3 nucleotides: TGTGCCAGCAGCTTAATGTGGGGGGGTGGCGCTTTCTTT.

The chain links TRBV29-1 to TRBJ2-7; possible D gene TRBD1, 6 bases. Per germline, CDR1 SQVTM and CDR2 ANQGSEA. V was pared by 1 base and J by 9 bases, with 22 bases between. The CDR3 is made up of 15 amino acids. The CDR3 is CSVEGPEGVGFGQYF. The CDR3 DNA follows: TGCAGCGTTGAAGGCCCAGAGGGGGTCGGTTTCGGGCAGTACTTC.

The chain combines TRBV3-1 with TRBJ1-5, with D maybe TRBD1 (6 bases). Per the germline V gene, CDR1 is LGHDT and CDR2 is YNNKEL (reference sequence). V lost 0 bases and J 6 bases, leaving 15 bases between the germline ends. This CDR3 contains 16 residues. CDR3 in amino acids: CASSQDPGGAGQPQHF. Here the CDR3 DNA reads TGTGCCAGCAGCCAAGACCCTGGGGGGGCGGGTCAGCCCCAGCATTTT.

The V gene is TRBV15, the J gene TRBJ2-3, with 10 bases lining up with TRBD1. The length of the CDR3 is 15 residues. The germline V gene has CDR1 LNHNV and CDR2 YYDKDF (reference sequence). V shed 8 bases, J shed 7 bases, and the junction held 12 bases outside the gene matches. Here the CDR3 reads CATGPDRGFVNTQYF. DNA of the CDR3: TGTGCCACCGGCCCGGACAGGGGGTTTGTAAATACGCAGTATTTT.

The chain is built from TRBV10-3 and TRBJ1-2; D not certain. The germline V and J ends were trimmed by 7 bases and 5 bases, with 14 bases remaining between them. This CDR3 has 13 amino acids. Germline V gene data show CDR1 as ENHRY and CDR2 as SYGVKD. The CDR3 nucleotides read TGTGCCATCACGGCCGGTACCTATTATGGCTACACCTTC. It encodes CAITAGTYYGYTF.

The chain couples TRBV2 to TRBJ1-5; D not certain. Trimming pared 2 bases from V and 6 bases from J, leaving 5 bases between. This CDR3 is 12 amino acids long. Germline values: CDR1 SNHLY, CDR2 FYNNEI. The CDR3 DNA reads TGTGCCAGCAGTGAATCACTTCAGCCCCAGCATTTT. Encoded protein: CASSESLQPQHF.

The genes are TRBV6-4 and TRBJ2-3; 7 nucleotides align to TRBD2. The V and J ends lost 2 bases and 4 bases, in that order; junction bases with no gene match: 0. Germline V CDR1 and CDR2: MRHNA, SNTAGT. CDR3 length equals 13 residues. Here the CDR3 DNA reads TGTGCCAGCAGTGACCGGGGGGCAGATACGCAGTATTTT. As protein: CASSDRGADTQYF.

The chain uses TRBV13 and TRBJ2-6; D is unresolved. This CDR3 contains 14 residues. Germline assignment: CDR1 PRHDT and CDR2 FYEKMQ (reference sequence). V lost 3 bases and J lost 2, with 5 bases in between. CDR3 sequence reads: CASSLSAGANVLTF. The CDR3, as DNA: TGTGCCAGCAGCTTGTCTGCTGGGGCCAACGTCCTGACTTTC.

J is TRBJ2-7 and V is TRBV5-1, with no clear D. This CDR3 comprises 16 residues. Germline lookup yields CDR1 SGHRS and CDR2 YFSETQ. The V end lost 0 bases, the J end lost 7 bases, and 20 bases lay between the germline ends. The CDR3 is CASSLGPATTQQEQYF. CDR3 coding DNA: TGCGCCAGCAGCTTGGGCCCGGCAACAACCCAACAAGAGCAGTACTTC.

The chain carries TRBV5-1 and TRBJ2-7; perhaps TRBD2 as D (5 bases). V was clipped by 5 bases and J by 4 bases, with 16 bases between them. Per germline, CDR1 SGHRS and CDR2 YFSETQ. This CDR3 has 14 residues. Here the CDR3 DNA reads TGCGCCAGCAGGGTCGGGGATGCACCGTACGAGCAGTACTTC. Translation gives CASRVGDAPYEQYF.

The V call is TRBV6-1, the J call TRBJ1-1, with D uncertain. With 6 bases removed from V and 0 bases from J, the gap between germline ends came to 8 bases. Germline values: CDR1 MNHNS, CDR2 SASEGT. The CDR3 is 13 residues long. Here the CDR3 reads CASRSTVNTEAFF. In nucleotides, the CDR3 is TGTGCCAGCAGATCGACGGTGAACACTGAAGCTTTCTTT.